The 29 T cell receptor beta chains presented below share a single source sample, sequenced in a study of shared clonotypes between healthy human individuals. Measured with immunoSEQ multiplex PCR; TCRdb has only the in-frame clones, and not every one. The repertoire holds 500,000 to 550,000 clones, with more than 95% as singletons. The sequencing input was naive CD4+ T cells sorted from blood. Sample subset: CD45RA+ positively selected. The receptor set was obtained from a woman aged 25 to 45 in good health.

The rearrangement joins TRBV11-2 to TRBJ1-1; D gene uncertain. Trimming pared 3 bases from V and 0 bases from J, leaving 5 bases between. Germline V gene lookup returns CDR1 SGHAT and CDR2 FQNNGV. The CDR3 length is 13 residues. CDR3 DNA sequence: TGTGCCAGCAGCTTGACATTGAACACTGAAGCTTTCTTT. It codes for CASSLTLNTEAFF.

The chain has TRBV6-5 and TRBJ2-7, with D unclear. Trimming removed 0 bases at V and 1 base at J, with 10 bases between. CDR3 length: 15 residues. From germline, CDR1 is MNHEY and CDR2 SVGAGI. The CDR3 DNA reads as TGTGCCAGCAGTTACTCCCAAGATCGGTCCTACGAGCAGTACTTC. Its translation is CASSYSQDRSYEQYF.

The chain couples TRBV2 to TRBJ1-5, with a tentative D call TRBD1 (5 bases). The germline V and J ends were trimmed by 6 bases and 0 bases, with 12 bases remaining between them. Germline CDR1 SNHLY, CDR2 FYNNEI. CDR3 length: 15 residues. The CDR3 protein is CASSPGGNSNQPQHF. The DNA for the CDR3 is TGTGCCAGCAGCCCCGGGGGTAATAGCAATCAGCCCCAGCATTTT.

The gene calls are TRBV19 and TRBJ2-7, with 10 bases identical to TRBD2. Germline V gives CDR1 LNHDA, CDR2 SQIVND (reference sequence). Trimming removed 2 bases from V and 3 bases from J; junction bases left unmatched: 1. This CDR3 contains 14 residues. The CDR3 DNA sequence: TGTGCCAGTAGTATAAGGACTAGCGGCTACGAGCAGTACTTC. Its translation: CASSIRTSGYEQYF.

The V gene is TRBV28, the J gene TRBJ1-1; 8 nucleotides match TRBD1. V lost 5 bases, J lost 7 bases, and 12 bases stayed unmatched. Germline lookup yields CDR1 MDHEN and CDR2 SYDVKM. The CDR3 spans 15 residues. The CDR3 sequence: CASSPRGRLPYEAFF. In DNA, the CDR3 is TGTGCCAGCAGTCCCAGGGGGCGCCTGCCATATGAAGCTTTCTTT.

This clone appeared once. This chain links TRBV5-6 with TRBJ1-3, with 9 bases aligning to TRBD1. Germline V gives CDR1 SGHDT, CDR2 YYEEEE. The CDR3 sequence is 16 residues long. The V gene end was trimmed by 4 bases and the J gene end by 3 bases; junction bases not matched to a gene: 8. CDR3 coding DNA: TGTGCCAGCAGCACCTGGGACAGGGTCATTGGAAACACCATATATTTT. It encodes CASSTWDRVIGNTIYF.

CDR3 sequence (DNA): TGTGCCTGGAGTGTCCAAGGGTTCGGCTACACCTTC. Amino acids: CAWSVQGFGYTF. This chain links TRBV30 with TRBJ1-2, with D uncertain. Trimming removed 0 bases from V and 8 bases from J, with 10 bases in between. Germline CDR1 GTSNPN, CDR2 SVGIG (reference sequence). The CDR3 runs to 12 residues.

This clone was seen a few times. This sequence joins TRBV28 and TRBJ1-5; D uncertain. Trimming took off 4 bases at V and 10 bases at J, with 5 bases between the two ends. Germline CDR1 MDHEN, CDR2 SYDVKM. The CDR3 contains 10 residues. The CDR3 coding sequence is TGTGCCAGCAGTTGGGGTCCCCAGCATTTT. Its protein product is CASSWGPQHF.

The rearrangement uses TRBV18 and TRBJ1-1; the D is unclear. From germline, CDR1 is KGHSH and CDR2 LQKENI. V lost 3 bases, J lost 0 bases, and 11 bases lay in between. The CDR3 covers 15 residues. The CDR3 region is CASSPLREMNTEAFF. Written as DNA, the CDR3 is TGTGCCAGCTCACCTTTGAGGGAAATGAACACTGAAGCTTTCTTT.

The rearrangement joins TRBV11-2 to TRBJ2-6, with 9 nucleotides matching TRBD2. There are 19 residues in the CDR3. Looked up from germline, CDR1 is SGHAT and CDR2 is FQNNGV. Trimming took 2 bases from V and 4 from J; bases not matched to a gene: 12. This CDR3 is CASSLFLGLAGVGANVLTF. For the CDR3, the DNA is TGTGCCAGCAGCTTATTTTTGGGATTAGCGGGAGTGGGGGCCAACGTCCTGACTTTC.

The sample holds one count of this clone. The CDR3 DNA follows: TGTGCCAGCAGTTTATATCAGGAGGGAGCCGAGCAGTACTTC. Translating gives CASSLYQEGAEQYF. V gene TRBV27 combines with J gene TRBJ2-5, with a weak D call TRBD2 (6 bases). With the DNA end fitting TRBJ2-7 better, the J assignment may be wrong. The CDR3 length is 14 residues. Germline CDR1 is MNHEY and CDR2 is SMNVEV (reference sequence).

The J gene is TRBJ2-5, the V gene TRBV6-6; D may correspond to TRBD1 or TRBD2 (5 bases each). Per germline, CDR1 MNHNY and CDR2 SVGAGI (reference sequence). V shed 5 bases and J shed 5 bases, with 18 bases lying between them. The CDR3 spans 15 residues. The CDR3 loop reads CASSPRVGTAETQYF. The CDR3 DNA follows: TGTGCCAGCAGTCCAAGGGTCGGGACGGCGGAGACCCAGTACTTC.

The chain has TRBV6-5 and TRBJ2-3; 8 bases map to TRBD1. Germline CDR1 reads MNHEY; CDR2 reads SVGAGI. The V and J ends lost 4 bases and 2 bases, in that order; junction bases with no gene match: 5. This CDR3 is 15 amino acids long. The DNA for the CDR3 is TGTGCCAGCAGTTTAGGACAGGGCCTCACAGATACGCAGTATTTT. Translating gives CASSLGQGLTDTQYF.

V usage is TRBV4-1 and J usage is TRBJ2-7; no clear D gene. This CDR3 region has 15 residues. V was trimmed by 1 base and J by 0 bases, leaving 10 bases between them. Germline assignment: CDR1 MGHRA and CDR2 YSYEKL. CDR3 sequence (DNA): TGCGCCAGCAGCCAAGTACCGATCCCCTCCTACGAGCAGTACTTC. This codes for CASSQVPIPSYEQYF.

V usage is TRBV5-1 and J usage is TRBJ2-5; TRBD1 might be the D (6 bases). CDR3 length: 16 amino acids. The germline V gene has CDR1 SGHRS and CDR2 YFSETQ. V lost 4 bases and J 2 bases, leaving 18 bases between the germline ends. CDR3 sequence (DNA): TGCGCCAGCAGCCCACGACAGGCAGTTGGACAAGAGACCCAGTACTTC. Its translation: CASSPRQAVGQETQYF. Drawing the rest from reference TRBV5-1 and TRBJ2-5, the complete variable domain is KAGVTQTPRYLIKTRGQQVTLSCSPISGHRSVSWYQQTPGQGLQFLFEYFSETQRNKGNFPGRFSGRQFSNSRSEMNVSTLELGDSALYLCASSPRQAVGQETQYFGPGTRLLVL.

V usage is TRBV6-5 and J usage is TRBJ2-7, with a possible D match to TRBD2 (6 bases). The germline V gene has CDR1 MNHEY and CDR2 SVGAGI. With 6 bases removed from V and 4 bases from J, the gap between germline ends came to 13 bases. This CDR3 has 13 amino acids. The CDR3 nucleotides read TGTGCCAGCAGCCGGGACTTGCTGTACGAGCAGTACTTC. It codes for CASSRDLLYEQYF.

Turning to this clone: One end of the junction is discordant with germline, which a read error may explain. The chain is built from TRBV2 and TRBJ1-4; TRBD1 might be the D (6 bases). The CDR3 extends over 14 amino acids. Germline V gives CDR1 SNHLY, CDR2 FYNNEI. The CDR3 region is CASSEPSYRARGVF. The CDR3 DNA follows: TGTGCCAGCAGTGAGCCATCTTACAGGGCCAGAGGGGTTTTT.

This clone has just one count. The rearrangement uses TRBV12-5 and TRBJ2-1; no clear D. Germline V gene lookup returns CDR1 LGHNT and CDR2 FRNRAP. The CDR3 loop spans 17 amino acids. V lost 3 bases to trimming and J lost 0 bases, with 15 bases between them. DNA of the CDR3: TGTGCTAGTGGTTTAAGGTTAGCTTTTAGCTCCTACAATGAGCAGTTCTTC. Protein: CASGLRLAFSSYNEQFF.

The rearrangement uses TRBV7-9 and TRBJ1-1; TRBD1 matches 8 bases. CDR1 is SEHNR and CDR2 is FQNEAQ in the germline V gene (reference sequence). The V segment lost 3 bases and the J segment 8 bases; nucleotides outside the gene matches: 2. This CDR3 spans 12 amino acids. In nucleotides, the CDR3 is TGTGCCAGCAGCTTCGACAGGGGCGAAGCTTTCTTT. Protein sequence: CASSFDRGEAFF.

This clone has just one count. As DNA, the CDR3 is TGTGCCAGCAGCCGTGCCTTCCAGGGGTATGGCTACACCTTC. Its translation: CASSRAFQGYGYTF. The chain employs TRBV5-4 and TRBJ1-2, with a possible D match to TRBD1 (6 bases). The germline gives CDR1 SGHNT, CDR2 YYREEE (reference sequence). Trimming pared 4 bases from V and 5 bases from J, leaving 15 bases between. The CDR3 is 14 amino acids.

This chain's CDR3 is CASSLGANSPLHF. The CDR3 coding sequence is TGTGCCAGCAGCTTAGGGGCCAATTCACCCCTCCACTTT. This chain uses TRBV7-2 with TRBJ1-6, with D unresolved. V shed 1 base and J shed 7 bases, with 5 bases lying between them. Germline CDR1 is SGHTA and CDR2 is FQGNSA. The CDR3 is 13 amino acids.

The chain recombines TRBV5-4 with TRBJ1-1; a possible D gene is TRBD1 (5 bases). The CDR3 has 14 residues. V was clipped by 3 bases and J by 3 bases, with 12 bases between them. Looked up from germline, CDR1 is SGHNT and CDR2 is YYREEE (reference sequence). This CDR3 reads CASSSVPRDTEAFF. The CDR3 DNA reads as TGTGCCAGCAGCTCGGTCCCCAGGGACACTGAAGCTTTCTTT.

The chain uses TRBV27 and TRBJ2-1; no firm D call. Trimming left V 2 bases short and J 8 bases short, with 10 bases between. The CDR3 loop spans 13 amino acids. CDR1 and CDR2 (germline): MNHEY, SMNVEV (reference sequence). CDR3 nucleotide sequence: TGTGCCAGCAGTTTAGCCCCCCGGGATGAGCAGTTCTTC. Its translation is CASSLAPRDEQFF.

The rearrangement links TRBV2 to TRBJ2-7; the match to TRBD2 covers 12 bases. The CDR3 is 15 amino acids. CDR1 and CDR2 from the germline V gene are SNHLY and FYNNEI. The V gene end was trimmed by 6 bases and the J gene end by 0 bases; junction bases not matched to a gene: 3. Here the CDR3 reads CASRMTSGSSYEQYF. Here the CDR3 DNA reads TGTGCCAGCAGGATGACTAGCGGGAGCTCCTACGAGCAGTACTTC. Combining the CDR3 with reference TRBV2 and TRBJ2-7 gives the whole variable domain EPEVTQTPSHQVTQMGQEVILRCVPISNHLYFYWYRQILGQKVEFLVSFYNNEISEKSEIFDDQFSVERPDGSNFTLKIRSTKLEDSAMYFCASRMTSGSSYEQYFGPGTRLTVT.

The rearrangement uses TRBV18 and TRBJ2-2; 10 positions agree with TRBD2. V gave up 2 bases and J gave up 6 bases; unmatched junction bases: 9. CDR1 and CDR2 from the germline V gene are KGHSH and LQKENI. This CDR3 comprises 17 residues. The CDR3 loop reads CASSPVIASGSAGELFF. The CDR3, as DNA: TGTGCCAGCTCACCAGTGATTGCTAGCGGGAGTGCCGGGGAGCTGTTTTTT.

The CDR3 sequence is CASSAESVYGYTF. The CDR3 nucleotides are TGTGCCAGCAGCGCGGAGTCCGTCTATGGCTACACCTTC. This rearrangement joins TRBV28 to TRBJ1-2; D ambiguous. CDR1 MDHEN and CDR2 SYDVKM come from the germline V gene. V was trimmed by 6 bases and J by 4 bases, leaving 12 bases between them. This CDR3 is 13 amino acids long.

In regard to this clone: The junction and the germline gene differ at one end; a read error may be behind it. The CDR3 sequence: CASSGDRGPSHF. In DNA, the CDR3 is TGCGCCAGCAGCGGGGACAGGGGACCATCGCACTTC. The V gene is TRBV5-1, the J gene TRBJ2-7; 10 nucleotides agree with TRBD1. Per germline, CDR1 SGHRS and CDR2 YFSETQ. The CDR3 runs 12 residues.

The chain links TRBV7-9 to TRBJ2-7; D remains unclear. Germline values: CDR1 SEHNR, CDR2 FQNEAQ (reference sequence). This CDR3 is 11 amino acids long. Trimming took off 5 bases at V and 0 bases at J, with 2 bases between the two ends. CDR3 DNA: TGTGCCAGCAGCGACTCCTACGAGCAGTACTTC. Its translation is CASSDSYEQYF.

The genes are TRBV21-1 and TRBJ1-3. TRBV21-1 is noted as a pseudogene. The CDR3 extends over 12 amino acids. The CDR3 is CASSKEGNTIYF. The CDR3 DNA sequence: TGTGCCAGCAGCAAAGAAGGAAACACCATATATTTT.